A single sample gave rise to the 16 T cell receptor beta chains below, sequenced in a study of CD8+CD57+ T cells in acquired aplastic anemia (dated by TCRdb to 2016 to 2019). The sequencer listed for this sample is Illumina HiSeq 2000. TCR beta VDJ combination and CDR3 sequence profiling used genomic DNA as the template. Starting from the raw public reads, TCRdb applied fastp trimming at Q25, assembled clones with MiXCR and retained in-frame beta chains. Identical CDR3 proteins give one entry, which carries the most common genes and DNA. The sample table contains 55,000 to 80,000 distinct CDR3 sequences; only one count was recorded for almost 55% of them. The ten top clones hold about 8.5% of the sample. Source material: sorted CD4+, CD8+, or CD8+CD57+ T cells (not recorded which) from PBMCs. These TCRs come from a human donor in good health, serving as a control.

A single count supports this clonotype. The chain uses TRBV4-1 and TRBJ2-5; 8 nucleotides line up with TRBD2. Per the germline V gene, CDR1 is MGHRA and CDR2 is YSYEKL. Germline trimming cut 0 bases from V and 1 base from J; bases unmatched to any gene: 7. This CDR3 is 17 amino acids long. The CDR3 nucleotides read TGCGCCAGCAGCCAAGAAGGAAGCGGGGGCTTCCAAGAGACCCAGTACTTC. Translated: CASSQEGSGGFQETQYF.

There are a few counts of this clonotype. The V call is TRBV6-2 or TRBV6-3, the J call TRBJ2-2, with 10 bases that match TRBD2. V shed 2 bases and J 0 bases; nucleotides not matched to a gene: 15. Germline lookup yields CDR1 MNHEY and CDR2 SVGEGT. This CDR3 comprises 21 residues. CDR3 coding DNA: TGTGCCAGCAGTTACATAACCCCCCCTAGCGGGGGCGATGCGAACACCGGGGAGCTGTTTTTT. It specifies CASSYITPPSGGDANTGELFF.

The CDR3: CSVAAGDNYGYTF. DNA of the CDR3: TGCAGCGTTGCGGCAGGGGATAACTATGGCTACACCTTC. The chain is built from TRBV29-1 and TRBJ1-2; D perhaps matches TRBD1 (6 bases). The length of the CDR3 is 13 residues. The V gene's germline CDR1 is SQVTM and CDR2 ANQGSEA. V was pared by 4 bases and J by 1 base, with 10 bases between.

This clonotype was seen repeatedly, ten times or more. The chain uses TRBV11-3 and TRBJ1-6; the match to TRBD1 covers 7 bases. The CDR3 is 20 residues long. The junction had 16 bases not matched to a gene; V was cut back by 0 bases and J by 5 bases. The V gene's germline CDR1 is SGHNT and CDR2 YENEEA. Written as DNA, the CDR3 is TGTGCCAGCAGCTTAGATCTAGGGGGAGACAGGGTTGAAGATAATTCACCCCTCCACTTT. Its translation: CASSLDLGGDRVEDNSPLHF.

The rearrangement links TRBV5-1 to TRBJ2-5, with D perhaps matching TRBD2 (6 bases). The V end lost 1 base, the J end lost 1 base, and 8 bases lay between the germline ends. This CDR3 comprises 14 residues. Looked up from germline, CDR1 is SGHRS and CDR2 is YFSETQ. Here the CDR3 reads CASSLRGGQETQYF. CDR3 nucleotide sequence: TGCGCCAGCAGCTTGAGGGGAGGCCAAGAGACCCAGTACTTC.

This clonotype was counted once. The V and J genes are TRBV6-1 and TRBJ1-2; 9 bases fit TRBD1. V lost 8 bases, J lost 5 bases, and 12 bases stayed unmatched. The CDR3 spans 15 residues. Per the germline V gene, CDR1 is MNHNS and CDR2 is SASEGT. In DNA form, the CDR3 reads TGTGCCAGCCAGGGACAGGGCCCCACGAGTTATGGCTACACCTTC. Protein sequence: CASQGQGPTSYGYTF.

In its sample, this clonotype was seen a few times. This chain links TRBV15 with TRBJ2-7, with 8 bases identical to TRBD1. V lost 4 bases and J lost 1; bases outside the gene matches: 6. CDR1 and CDR2 from the germline V gene are LNHNV and YYDKDF (reference sequence). The CDR3 length is 15 residues. The CDR3 sequence is CATSTGTGGSYEQYF. The DNA for the CDR3 is TGTGCCACCAGCACCGGGACAGGAGGGTCCTACGAGCAGTACTTC.

This clonotype was picked up many times. In DNA, the CDR3 is TGTGCCAGCATGGGGGGGAACACTGAAGCTTTCTTT. As protein: CASMGGNTEAFF. The chain joins TRBV27 to TRBJ1-1, with a possible D match to TRBD1 (5 bases). CDR1 MNHEY and CDR2 SMNVEV come from the germline V gene (reference sequence). With 7 bases removed from V and 1 base from J, the gap between germline ends came to 7 bases. CDR3 length equals 12 residues.

V is TRBV24-1 and J is TRBJ2-7; TRBD2 is a possible D gene (5 bases). CDR1 is KGHDR and CDR2 is SFDVKD in the germline V gene. This CDR3 comprises 14 residues. Trimming pared 4 bases from V and 3 bases from J, leaving 12 bases between. CDR3 nucleotides: TGTGCCACCAGTGACTCCAAGGACTTCTACGAGCAGTACTTC. Translated: CATSDSKDFYEQYF.

The V call is TRBV20-1, the J call TRBJ1-4, with D hard to call. Trimming stripped 6 bases from V and 4 bases from J, with 12 bases between. CDR1 and CDR2 from the germline V gene are DFQATT and SNEGSKA (reference sequence). There are 13 residues in the CDR3. CDR3 region: CSAPWNHNEKLFF. CDR3 nucleotide sequence: TGCAGTGCCCCCTGGAATCATAATGAAAAACTGTTTTTT.

In its sample, this clonotype was seen a few times. It may be a read error: a sequence one base away is much more abundant. The chain uses TRBV6-1 and TRBJ2-1, with unresolved D. V was shortened by 3 bases and J by 3 bases, with 9 bases between the two germline ends. The germline gives CDR1 MNHNS, CDR2 SASEGT. The CDR3 is made up of 14 amino acids. In DNA, the CDR3 is TGTGCCAGCAGTGAGATGGCGGACTACAATGAGCAGTTCTTC. Protein sequence: CASSEMADYNEQFF.

This chain joins TRBV10-3 and TRBJ2-7, with a tentative D call TRBD2 (5 bases). V lost 8 bases and J 1 base, leaving 12 bases between the germline ends. Germline values: CDR1 ENHRY, CDR2 SYGVKD. The CDR3 covers 13 residues. The CDR3 here is CAIEGNGSYEQYF. The CDR3 DNA sequence: TGTGCCATCGAGGGTAACGGATCCTACGAGCAGTACTTC.

In this sample, this clonotype turned up many times. V and J are TRBV20-1 and TRBJ2-1, with TRBD2 as a possible D gene (6 bases). V was cut by 0 bases and J by 2 bases, with 20 bases left in between. CDR1 DFQATT and CDR2 SNEGSKA come from the germline V gene (reference sequence). This CDR3 has 18 residues. The chain's CDR3 is CSARDRGAPGATYNEQFF. In DNA, the CDR3 is TGCAGTGCTAGAGATCGCGGGGCCCCTGGGGCTACCTACAATGAGCAGTTCTTC.

The gene calls are TRBV25-1 and TRBJ2-7; D is undetermined. Germline-derived CDR1 and CDR2 are MGHDK and SYGVNS. The V end lost 0 bases, the J end lost 0 bases, and 6 bases lay between the germline ends. This CDR3 has 14 residues. This chain's CDR3 is CASSEYASSYEQYF. The CDR3 bases are TGTGCCAGCAGTGAATACGCCTCCTCCTACGAGCAGTACTTC.

Ten or more counts support this clonotype. The chain employs TRBV15 and TRBJ2-5; 8 bases match TRBD2. The CDR3 totals 13 residues. Germline CDR1 is LNHNV and CDR2 is YYDKDF (reference sequence). V trimming: 2 bases; J trimming: 5 bases; junction bases outside the gene matches: 1. In DNA form, the CDR3 reads TGTGCCACCAGCAGAATAGCGGGGGAGACCCAGTACTTC. As protein: CATSRIAGETQYF.

V gene TRBV2 combines with J gene TRBJ2-5; 7 bases fit TRBD2. CDR1 is SNHLY and CDR2 is FYNNEI in the germline V gene. This CDR3 spans 13 amino acids. Losses at the gene ends were 7 bases for V and 2 bases for J; bases not matched to a gene: 4. This chain's CDR3 is CASTGLVQETQYF. CDR3 sequence (DNA): TGTGCCAGCACCGGACTAGTACAAGAGACCCAGTACTTC.